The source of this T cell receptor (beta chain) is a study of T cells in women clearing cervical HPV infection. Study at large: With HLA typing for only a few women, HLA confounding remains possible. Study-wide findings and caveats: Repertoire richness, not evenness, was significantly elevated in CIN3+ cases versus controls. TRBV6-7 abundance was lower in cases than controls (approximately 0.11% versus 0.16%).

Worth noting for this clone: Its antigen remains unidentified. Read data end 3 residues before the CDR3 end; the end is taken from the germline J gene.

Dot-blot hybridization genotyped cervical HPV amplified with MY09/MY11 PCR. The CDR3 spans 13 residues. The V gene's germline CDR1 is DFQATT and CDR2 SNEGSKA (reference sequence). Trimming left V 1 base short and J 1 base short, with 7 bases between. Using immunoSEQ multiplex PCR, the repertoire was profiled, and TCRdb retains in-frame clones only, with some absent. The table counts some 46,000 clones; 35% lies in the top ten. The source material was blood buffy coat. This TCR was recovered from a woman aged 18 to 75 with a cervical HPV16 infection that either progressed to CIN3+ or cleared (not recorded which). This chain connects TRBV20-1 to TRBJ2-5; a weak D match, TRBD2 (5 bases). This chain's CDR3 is CSARGLSQETQYF. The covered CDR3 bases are TGCAGTGCTAGAGGACTAAGCCAAGAGACC.